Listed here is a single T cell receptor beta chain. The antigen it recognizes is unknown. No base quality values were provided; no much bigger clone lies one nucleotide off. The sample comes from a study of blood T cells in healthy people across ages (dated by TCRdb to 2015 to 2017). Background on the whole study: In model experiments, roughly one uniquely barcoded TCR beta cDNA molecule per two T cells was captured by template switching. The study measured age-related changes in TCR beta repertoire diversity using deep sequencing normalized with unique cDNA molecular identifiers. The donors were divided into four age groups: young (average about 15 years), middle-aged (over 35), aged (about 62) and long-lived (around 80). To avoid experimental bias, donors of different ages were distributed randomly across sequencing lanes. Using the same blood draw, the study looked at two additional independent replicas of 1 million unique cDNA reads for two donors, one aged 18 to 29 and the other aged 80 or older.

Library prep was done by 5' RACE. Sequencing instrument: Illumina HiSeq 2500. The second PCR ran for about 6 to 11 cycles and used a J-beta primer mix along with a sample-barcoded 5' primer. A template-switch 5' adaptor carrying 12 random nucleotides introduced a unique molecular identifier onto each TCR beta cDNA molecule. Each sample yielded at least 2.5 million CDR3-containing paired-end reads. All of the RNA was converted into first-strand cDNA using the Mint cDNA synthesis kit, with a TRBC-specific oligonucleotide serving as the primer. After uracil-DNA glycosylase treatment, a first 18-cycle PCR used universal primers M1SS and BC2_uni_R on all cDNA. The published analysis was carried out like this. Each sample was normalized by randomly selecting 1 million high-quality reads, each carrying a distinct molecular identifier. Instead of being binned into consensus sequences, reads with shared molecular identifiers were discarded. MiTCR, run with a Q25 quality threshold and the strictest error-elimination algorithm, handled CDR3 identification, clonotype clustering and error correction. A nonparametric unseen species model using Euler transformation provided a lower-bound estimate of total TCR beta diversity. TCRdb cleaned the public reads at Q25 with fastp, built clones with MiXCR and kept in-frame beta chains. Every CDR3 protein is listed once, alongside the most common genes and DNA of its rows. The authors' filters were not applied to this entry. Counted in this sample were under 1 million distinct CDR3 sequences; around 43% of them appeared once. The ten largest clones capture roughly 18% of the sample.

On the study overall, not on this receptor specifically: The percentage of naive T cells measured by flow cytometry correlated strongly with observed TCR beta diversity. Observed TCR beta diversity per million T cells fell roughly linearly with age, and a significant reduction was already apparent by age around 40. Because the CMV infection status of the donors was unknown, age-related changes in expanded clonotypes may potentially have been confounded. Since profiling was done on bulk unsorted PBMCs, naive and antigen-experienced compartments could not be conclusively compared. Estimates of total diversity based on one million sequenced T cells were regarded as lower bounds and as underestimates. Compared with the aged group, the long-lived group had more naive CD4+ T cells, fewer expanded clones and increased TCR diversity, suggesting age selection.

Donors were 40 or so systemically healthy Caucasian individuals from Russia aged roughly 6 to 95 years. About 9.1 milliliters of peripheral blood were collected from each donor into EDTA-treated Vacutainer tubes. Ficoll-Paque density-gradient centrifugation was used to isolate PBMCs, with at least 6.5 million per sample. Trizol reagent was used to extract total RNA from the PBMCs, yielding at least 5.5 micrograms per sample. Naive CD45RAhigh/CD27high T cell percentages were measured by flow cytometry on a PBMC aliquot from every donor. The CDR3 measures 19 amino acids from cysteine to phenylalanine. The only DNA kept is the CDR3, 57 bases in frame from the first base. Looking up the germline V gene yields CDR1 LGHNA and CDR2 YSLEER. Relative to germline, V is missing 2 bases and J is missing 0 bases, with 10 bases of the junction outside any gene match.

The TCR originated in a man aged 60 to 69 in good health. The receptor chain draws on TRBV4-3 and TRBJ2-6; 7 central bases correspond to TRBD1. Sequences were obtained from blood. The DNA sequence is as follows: TGCGCCAGCAGCCAACGACAGGGCCCCCAGTACTCTGGGGCCAACGTCCTGACTTTC. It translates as CASSQRQGPQYSGANVLTF.